Below are 14 T cell receptor beta chains sequenced from a single sample in a study of CDR3 diversity in severe acne. One entry per CDR3 protein, called by TCRdb with MiXCR from the PCR reads. This sample has 97,000 or so distinct CDR3 sequences, with 51% found just once. Sequenced sample: blood. Receptors were obtained from a male donor with acne.

This chain links TRBV7-2 with TRBJ2-5; TRBD2 matches at 12 bases. V shed 1 base, J shed 5 bases, and the junction held 5 bases outside the gene matches. The V gene's germline CDR1 is SGHTA and CDR2 FQGNSA. The CDR3 sequence is 16 residues long. CDR3 sequence: CASSLGLAGVGETQYF. CDR3 bases: TGTGCCAGCAGCTTAGGACTAGCGGGAGTGGGTGAGACCCAGTACTTC.

The chain has TRBV25-1 and TRBJ2-5; 11 bases are shared with TRBD2. The CDR3 loop spans 17 amino acids. Trimming at V came to 5 bases and at J to 4 bases, leaving 12 bases not matched to a gene. The germline CDR1 and CDR2 sequences are MGHDK and SYGVNS. DNA for the CDR3: TGTGCCAGCAGTTACCAGGCACCCGGACTAGCGGGAGAGACCCAGTACTTC. Its protein is CASSYQAPGLAGETQYF.

This clonotype showed up many times. The rearrangement links TRBV7-6 to TRBJ2-2; 11 positions agree with TRBD2. The CDR3 covers 16 residues. The trim removed 5 bases at V and 7 bases at J, leaving 9 bases unmatched. CDR1 and CDR2 from the germline V gene are SGHVS and FNYEAQ. In nucleotides, the CDR3 is TGTGCCAGCAGCCAAGCGACTAGCGGGATCTACGGGGAGCTGTTTTTT. Encoded protein: CASSQATSGIYGELFF. The variable domain in full, with the rest retrieved from reference TRBV7-6 and TRBJ2-2, is GAGVSQSPRYKVTKRGQDVALRCDPISGHVSLYWYRQALGQGPEFLTYFNYEAQQDKSGLPNDRFSAERPEGSISTLTIQRTEQRDSAMYRCASSQATSGIYGELFFGEGSRLTVL.

A note on this clonotype: A much larger clone differs by one base, so this may be a read error. The CDR3 DNA follows: TGCGCCAGCAGCCCCGATCACACGAACACTGAAGCTTTCTTT. Translation: CASSPDHTNTEAFF. The rearrangement links TRBV4-1 to TRBJ1-1, with no clear D. The CDR3 is 14 residues long. V lost 4 bases, J lost 1 base, and 10 bases lay in between. Germline lookup yields CDR1 MGHRA and CDR2 YSYEKL.

This clonotype was seen a handful of times. A much larger clone lies one base from this, so it may be a read error. The rearrangement uses TRBV9 and TRBJ2-3; TRBD1 or TRBD2 may be the D gene (5 bases each). Germline CDR1 and CDR2: SGDLS and YYNGEE. The CDR3 has 15 residues. This CDR3 is CASRVVGDEAGTQYF. In DNA form, the CDR3 reads TGTGCCAGCCGCGTAGTGGGGGATGAAGCAGGGACGCAGTATTTT.

The chain has TRBV29-1 and TRBJ1-1; a weak D match, TRBD1 (5 bases). The CDR3 is 13 amino acids. V lost 3 bases and J 4 bases, leaving 12 bases between the germline ends. Germline-derived CDR1 and CDR2 are SQVTM and ANQGSEA. The DNA for the CDR3 is TGCAGCGTTGAGGGGGGTAGGGGCACTGAAGCTTTCTTT. Amino acids: CSVEGGRGTEAFF.

The V call is TRBV2, the J call TRBJ2-5; 9 bases are a match to TRBD2. J gave up 3 bases and V 9 bases, and 8 bases lay outside the gene matches. Germline V gene sequence: CDR1 SNHLY, CDR2 FYNNEI. The CDR3 spans 14 residues. CDR3 protein: CARGNSGRKETQYF. The CDR3 coding sequence is TGTGCCAGGGGAAATAGCGGGAGAAAAGAGACCCAGTACTTC.

This clonotype showed up many times. The V gene is TRBV7-8, the J gene TRBJ2-1; D gene uncertain. V was pared by 5 bases and J by 2 bases, with 7 bases between. The length of the CDR3 is 13 residues. Germline CDR1 and CDR2: SGHVS and FQNEAQ. The CDR3 coding sequence is TGTGCCAGCAGCCATCTCCCCTACAATGAGCAGTTCTTC. Protein product: CASSHLPYNEQFF.

For this clonotype: At one of its ends the junction is not consistent with the germline gene, which may arise from a read error. The chain combines TRBV28 with TRBJ1-5, with 10 bases that match TRBD1. This CDR3 contains 16 residues. Germline lookup yields CDR1 MDHEN and CDR2 SYDVKM. CDR3 region: CAGSFPGQGFYGTQHF. CDR3 nucleotide sequence: TGTGCCGGCAGTTTCCCGGGACAGGGGTTTTATGGGACCCAGCATTTT.

Regarding this clonotype: One end of the junction is discordant with germline, which a read error may explain. V is TRBV7-3 and J is TRBJ2-2; 15 bases are shared with TRBD2. Germline CDR1 and CDR2: SGHTA and FQGTGA. The CDR3 extends over 17 amino acids. CDR3 coding DNA: TGCGCCAGCAGCCGGACTAGCGGGAGGGCGAACACCGGGGAGCTGTTTTTT. Amino acids: CASSRTSGRANTGELFF.

This clonotype showed up many times. A much larger clone lies one base from this, so it may be a read error. V usage is TRBV2 and J usage is TRBJ2-1; no reliable D call. The germline V gene encodes CDR1 SNHLY and CDR2 FYNNEI. CDR3 length: 15 residues. CDR3 loop: CASSEGTAPYNERFF. The CDR3 nucleotides are TGTGCCAGCAGTGAAGGTACAGCCCCTTACAATGAGCGGTTCTTC.

V gene TRBV6-1 combines with J gene TRBJ2-5; D may be TRBD1 (6 bases). The germline CDR1 and CDR2 sequences are MNHNS and SASEGT. V lost 6 bases, J lost 4 bases, and 15 bases lay in between. The CDR3 is 14 amino acids. The CDR3, as DNA: TGTGCCAGCAGGAAAGGACAGAGGAGAGAGACCCAGTACTTC. The encoded protein is CASRKGQRRETQYF.

This clonotype was observed at least ten times. This chain connects TRBV7-8 to TRBJ2-5; no clear D. V gave up 5 bases and J gave up 2 bases, with 12 bases separating them. CDR1 and CDR2 from the germline V gene are SGHVS and FQNEAQ. The CDR3 is 14 amino acids. The CDR3 coding sequence is TGTGCCAGCAGCCGTGGACGGGTACAAGAGACCCAGTACTTC. It encodes CASSRGRVQETQYF.

This clonotype was seen a few times. The V gene is TRBV5-6, the J gene TRBJ2-3, with TRBD2 matching 9 bases. The CDR3 loop spans 17 amino acids. V lost 2 bases to trimming and J lost 5 bases; unmatched junction nucleotides: 12. The germline gives CDR1 SGHDT, CDR2 YYEEEE. CDR3 DNA: TGTGCCAGCAGCTTTCTAGAAGAGGCTAGCGGGGTAGATACGCAGTATTTT. Protein product: CASSFLEEASGVDTQYF.